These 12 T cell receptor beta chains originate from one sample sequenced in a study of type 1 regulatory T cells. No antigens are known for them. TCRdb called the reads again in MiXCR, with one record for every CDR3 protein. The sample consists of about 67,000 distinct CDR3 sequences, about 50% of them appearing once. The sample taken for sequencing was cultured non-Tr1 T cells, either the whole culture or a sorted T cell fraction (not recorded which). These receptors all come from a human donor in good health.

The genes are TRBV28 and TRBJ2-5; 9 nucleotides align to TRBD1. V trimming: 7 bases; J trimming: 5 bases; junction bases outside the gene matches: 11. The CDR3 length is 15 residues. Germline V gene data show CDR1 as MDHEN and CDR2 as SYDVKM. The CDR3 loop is CASNTPGQGPETQYF. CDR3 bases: TGTGCCAGCAACACCCCGGGACAGGGCCCGGAGACCCAGTACTTC.

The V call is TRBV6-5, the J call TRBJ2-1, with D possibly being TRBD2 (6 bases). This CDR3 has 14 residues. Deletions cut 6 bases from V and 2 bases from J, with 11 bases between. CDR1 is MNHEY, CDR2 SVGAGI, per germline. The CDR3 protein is CASSPTRAYNEQFF. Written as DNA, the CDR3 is TGTGCCAGCAGCCCGACTAGGGCCTACAATGAGCAGTTCTTC.

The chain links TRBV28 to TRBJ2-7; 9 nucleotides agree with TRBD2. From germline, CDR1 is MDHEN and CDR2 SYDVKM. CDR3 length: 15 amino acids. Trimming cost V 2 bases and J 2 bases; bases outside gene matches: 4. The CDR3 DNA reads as TGTGCCAGCAGTTTAAGCCTAGCGGGGACCTACGAGCAGTACTTC. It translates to CASSLSLAGTYEQYF.

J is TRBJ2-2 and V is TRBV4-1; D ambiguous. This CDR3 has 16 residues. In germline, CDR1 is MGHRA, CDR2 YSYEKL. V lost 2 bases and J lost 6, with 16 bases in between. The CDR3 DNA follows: TGCGCCAGCAGCCAAATGGATATGGGTTTCTCCGGGGAGCTGTTTTTT. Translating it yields CASSQMDMGFSGELFF.

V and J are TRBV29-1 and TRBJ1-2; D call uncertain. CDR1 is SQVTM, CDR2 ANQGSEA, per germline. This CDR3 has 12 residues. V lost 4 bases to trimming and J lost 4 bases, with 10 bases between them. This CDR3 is CSVVSPPYGYTF. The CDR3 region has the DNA TGCAGCGTTGTCTCACCACCCTATGGCTACACCTTC.

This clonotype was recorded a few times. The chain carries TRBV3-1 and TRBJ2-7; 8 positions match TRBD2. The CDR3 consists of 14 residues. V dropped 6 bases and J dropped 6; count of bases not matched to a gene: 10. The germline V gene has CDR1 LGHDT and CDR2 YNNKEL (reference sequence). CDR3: CASRMMTGGGEQYF. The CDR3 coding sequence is TGTGCCAGCAGGATGATGACGGGGGGGGGCGAGCAGTACTTC.

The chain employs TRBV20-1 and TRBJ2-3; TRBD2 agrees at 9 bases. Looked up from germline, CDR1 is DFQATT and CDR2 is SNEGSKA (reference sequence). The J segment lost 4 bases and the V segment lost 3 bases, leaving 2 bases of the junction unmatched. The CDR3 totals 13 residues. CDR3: CSARGLAADTQYF. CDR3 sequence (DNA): TGCAGTGCTAGGGGACTAGCAGCAGATACGCAGTATTTT.

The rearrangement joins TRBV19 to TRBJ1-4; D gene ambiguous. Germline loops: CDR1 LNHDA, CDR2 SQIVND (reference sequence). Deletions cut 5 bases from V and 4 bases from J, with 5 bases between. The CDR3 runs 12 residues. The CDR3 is CASSANNEKLFF. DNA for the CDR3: TGTGCCAGTAGTGCTAATAATGAAAAACTGTTTTTT.

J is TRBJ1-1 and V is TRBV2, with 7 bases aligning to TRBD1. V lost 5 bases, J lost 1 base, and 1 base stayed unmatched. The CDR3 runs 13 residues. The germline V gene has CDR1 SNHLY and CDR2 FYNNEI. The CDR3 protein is CASSQGENTEAFF. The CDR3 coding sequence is TGTGCCAGCAGTCAGGGGGAGAACACTGAAGCTTTCTTT.

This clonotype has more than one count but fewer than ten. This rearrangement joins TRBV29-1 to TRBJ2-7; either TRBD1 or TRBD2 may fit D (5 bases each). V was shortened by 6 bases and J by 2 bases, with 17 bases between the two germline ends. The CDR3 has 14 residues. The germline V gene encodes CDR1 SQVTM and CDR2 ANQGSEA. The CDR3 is CSVAGTEGAYEQYF. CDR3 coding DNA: TGCAGCGTGGCCGGGACGGAAGGAGCCTACGAGCAGTACTTC.

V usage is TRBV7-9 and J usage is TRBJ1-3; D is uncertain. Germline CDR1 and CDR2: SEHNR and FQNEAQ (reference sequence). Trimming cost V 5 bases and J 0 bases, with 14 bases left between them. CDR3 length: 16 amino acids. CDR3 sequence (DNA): TGTGCCAGCAGCCCGGGCGACACTTTCTCTGGAAACACCATATATTTT. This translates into CASSPGDTFSGNTIYF.

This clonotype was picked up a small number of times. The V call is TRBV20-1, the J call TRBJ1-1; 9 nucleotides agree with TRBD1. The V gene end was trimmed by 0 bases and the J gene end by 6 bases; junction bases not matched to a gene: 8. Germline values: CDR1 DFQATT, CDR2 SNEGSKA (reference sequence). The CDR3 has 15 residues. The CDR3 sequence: CSARDFGTGLPEAFF. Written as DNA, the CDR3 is TGCAGTGCTAGAGATTTCGGGACAGGGCTTCCTGAAGCTTTCTTT.